Shown below are 7 T cell receptor beta chains from a single sample sequenced in a study of T cell responses to AZD1222 COVID-19 vaccine. Assay: immunoSEQ multiplex PCR; the TCRdb copy retains only in-frame clones and omits some. The table has 69,000 or so clones, 70% to 90% seen once. Specimen: peripheral blood, collected 28 days after the second AZD1222 dose. Receptor source: an adult who received the AZD1222 COVID-19 vaccine.

The chain combines TRBV9 with TRBJ2-1; possible D gene TRBD2, 6 bases. Deletions cut 3 bases from V and 0 bases from J, with 19 bases between. Per germline, CDR1 SGDLS and CDR2 YYNGEE. This CDR3 is built from 18 residues. The CDR3 loop is CASSERKIAVSSYNEQFF. For the CDR3, the DNA is TGTGCCAGCAGCGAGAGAAAAATAGCGGTAAGCTCCTACAATGAGCAGTTCTTC.

The CDR3 DNA reads as TGTGCCAGCAGTCTCAGAGGTCCGGGGGGGAATGAGCAGTTCTTC. Encoded protein: CASSLRGPGGNEQFF. This chain links TRBV6-2 or TRBV6-3 with TRBJ2-1, with 8 nucleotides matching TRBD2. The V segment lost 5 bases and the J segment 7 bases; nucleotides outside the gene matches: 10. CDR3 length: 15 residues. CDR1 is MNHEY, CDR2 SVGEGT, per germline.

The chain recombines TRBV7-9 with TRBJ2-1; TRBD1 matches at 11 bases. The CDR3 is 15 residues long. CDR1 and CDR2 from the germline V gene are SEHNR and FQNEAQ (reference sequence). V was pared by 5 bases and J by 8 bases, with 8 bases of the junction left unmatched. CDR3 sequence (DNA): TGTGCCAGCAGCACGTCCCGGACAGGGGGCGATGAGCAGTTCTTC. As protein: CASSTSRTGGDEQFF.

The chain has TRBV19 and TRBJ2-1; possible D gene TRBD1, 6 bases. Germline assignment: CDR1 LNHDA and CDR2 SQIVND (reference sequence). The CDR3 covers 14 residues. V was cut by 6 bases and J by 4 bases, with 13 bases left in between. The CDR3 region is CASRRQADYNEQFF. The CDR3 nucleotides are TGTGCCAGTAGAAGACAGGCCGATTACAATGAGCAGTTCTTC.

This sequence joins TRBV11-2 and TRBJ2-5, with TRBD2 matching 7 bases. V shed 5 bases and J 5 bases; nucleotides not matched to a gene: 8. This CDR3 contains 14 residues. Germline V lookup: CDR1 SGHAT, CDR2 FQNNGV. CDR3 amino acids: CASSQLALGETQYF. The CDR3, as DNA: TGTGCCAGCAGCCAACTAGCGCTGGGGGAGACCCAGTACTTC. The whole variable domain, filled in from reference TRBV11-2 and TRBJ2-5, reads EAGVAQSPRYKIIEKRQSVAFWCNPISGHATLYWYQQILGQGPKLLIQFQNNGVVDDSQLPKDRFSAERLKGVDSTLKIQPAKLEDSAVYLCASSQLALGETQYFGPGTRLLVL.

The rearrangement joins TRBV18 to TRBJ2-3, with D perhaps matching TRBD1 or TRBD2 (5 bases each). V lost 1 base and J 3 bases, leaving 14 bases between the germline ends. Germline V gene sequence: CDR1 KGHSH, CDR2 LQKENI. There are 16 residues in the CDR3. In DNA, the CDR3 is TGTGCCAGCTCACCACTCCCGGGGCTCGGGACAGATACGCAGTATTTT. Its protein is CASSPLPGLGTDTQYF.

The chain combines TRBV15 with TRBJ1-3; D gene unclear. Per germline, CDR1 LNHNV and CDR2 YYDKDF (reference sequence). The V end was cut by 5 bases, the J end by 7 bases, with 9 bases between. This CDR3 region has 12 residues. The CDR3: CATSESLNTIYF. CDR3 in DNA: TGTGCCACCAGCGAGAGCCTTAACACCATATATTTT.